The clone carrying this T cell receptor (beta chain) was recorded only once. The CDR3 is 12 residues long. V was pared by 7 bases and J by 4 bases, with 7 bases between. Germline loops: CDR1 ENHRY, CDR2 SYGVKD. Using a J-beta primer mix together with a sample-barcoded 5' primer, a second PCR was run for about 7 to 12 cycles. A single record per CDR3 protein comes from TCRdb applying MiXCR to the 5' RACE reads. The data contain some 560,000 distinct CDR3 sequences, roughly a quarter of them singletons. This sample was included in a study of blood T cells in healthy people across ages. These data are also associated with another study on T cells of mothers and their children.

This TCR was sampled from a boy between 2 and 10 years old in good health. V and J are TRBV10-3 and TRBJ2-2, with D possibly TRBD2 on 6 matching bases. Sequencing was done on a sample of blood. The CDR3 is CAINGGTGELFF. In DNA form, the CDR3 reads TGTGCCATCAACGGGGGCACCGGGGAGCTGTTTTTT.